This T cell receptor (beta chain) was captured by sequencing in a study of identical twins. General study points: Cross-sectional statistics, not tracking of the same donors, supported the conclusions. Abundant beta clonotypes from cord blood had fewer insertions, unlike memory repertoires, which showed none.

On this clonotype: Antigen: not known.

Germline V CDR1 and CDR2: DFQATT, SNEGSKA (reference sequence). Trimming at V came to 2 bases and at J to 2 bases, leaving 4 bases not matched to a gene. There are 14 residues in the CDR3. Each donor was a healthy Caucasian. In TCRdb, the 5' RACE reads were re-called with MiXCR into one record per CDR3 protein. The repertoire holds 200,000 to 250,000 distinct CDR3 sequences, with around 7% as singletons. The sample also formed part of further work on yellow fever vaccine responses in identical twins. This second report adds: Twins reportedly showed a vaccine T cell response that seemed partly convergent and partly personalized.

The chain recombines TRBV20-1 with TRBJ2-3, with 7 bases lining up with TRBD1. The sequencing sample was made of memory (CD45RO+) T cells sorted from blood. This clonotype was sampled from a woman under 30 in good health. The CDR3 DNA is TGCAGTGCTAGACACAGGGGAACCACAGATACGCAGTATTTT. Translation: CSARHRGTTDTQYF.